What follows are 20 T cell receptor beta chains derived from one specimen sequenced in a study of blood T cell repertoires in COVID-19. Clones were read by immunoSEQ multiplex PCR, and TCRdb kept only the in-frame ones, dropping some. The repertoire has roughly 150,000 clones, roughly nine tenths of them found once; the top ten carry approximately 4%. The sequenced sample consisted of peripheral blood. Every receptor here comes from a woman in her 70s with acute or convalescent COVID-19.

This chain uses TRBV10-3 with TRBJ2-3; 7 bases are a match to TRBD2. The trim removed 6 bases at V and 2 bases at J, leaving 8 bases unmatched. CDR1 ENHRY and CDR2 SYGVKD come from the germline V gene. There are 15 residues in the CDR3. DNA of the CDR3: TGTGCCATCAGACGGCCTAGCGGAAACACAGATACGCAGTATTTT. Encoded protein: CAIRRPSGNTDTQYF.

The V call is TRBV7-9, the J call TRBJ2-3, with 10 bases lining up with TRBD1. Trimming removed 3 bases from V and 4 bases from J; junction bases left unmatched: 7. Germline V gene sequence: CDR1 SEHNR, CDR2 FQNEAQ (reference sequence). This CDR3 contains 16 residues. The CDR3 reads CASSFGDRGPADTQYF. Here the CDR3 DNA reads TGTGCCAGCAGCTTTGGGGACAGGGGCCCCGCAGATACGCAGTATTTT. Full variable domain (remainder filled in from reference TRBV7-9 and TRBJ2-3): DTGVSQNPRHKITKRGQNVTFRCDPISEHNRLYWYRQTLGQGPEFLTYFQNEAQLEKSRLLSDRFSAERPKGSFSTLEIQRTEQGDSAMYLCASSFGDRGPADTQYFGPGTRLTVL.

This clone was detected a few times. This chain connects TRBV6-5 to TRBJ2-3; tentative D call: TRBD1 (6 bases). The germline V gene encodes CDR1 MNHEY and CDR2 SVGAGI. Trimming cost V 2 bases and J 3 bases, with 12 bases left between them. CDR3 length: 15 amino acids. The CDR3 loop reads CASSYRNRATDTQYF. CDR3 bases: TGTGCCAGCAGTTACAGGAACAGGGCGACAGATACGCAGTATTTT.

This clone was detected a few times. The V call is TRBV28, the J call TRBJ1-4, with D maybe TRBD1 (5 bases). V was trimmed by 10 bases and J by 0 bases, leaving 21 bases between them. Germline V gene data show CDR1 as MDHEN and CDR2 as SYDVKM. This CDR3 has 17 amino acids. The CDR3 loop is CATSGAVGLATNEKLFF. The CDR3 nucleotides are TGTGCCACATCTGGGGCCGTGGGACTTGCAACTAATGAAAAACTGTTTTTT.

The chain is built from TRBV24-1 and TRBJ2-1; 7 bases map to TRBD2. This CDR3 contains 15 residues. V shed 4 bases and J 8 bases; nucleotides not matched to a gene: 10. Germline-derived CDR1 and CDR2 are KGHDR and SFDVKD. CDR3 sequence (DNA): TGTGCCACCAGTGACGCCTTCATTGCGGGGGATGAGCAGTTCTTC. Protein: CATSDAFIAGDEQFF.

The chain couples TRBV7-8 to TRBJ2-7, with D perhaps matching TRBD2 (6 bases). V lost 1 base to trimming and J lost 4 bases, with 14 bases between them. The CDR3 spans 15 residues. In germline, CDR1 is SGHVS, CDR2 FQNEAQ. In DNA, the CDR3 is TGTGCCAGCAGCTTAGTCGGCGGCGGAGGGTACGAGCAGTACTTC. Translated, it gives CASSLVGGGGYEQYF. Full variable domain (outside the CDR3, taken from reference TRBV7-8 and TRBJ2-7): GAGVSQSPRYKVAKRGQDVALRCDPISGHVSLFWYQQALGQGPEFLTYFQNEAQLDKSGLPSDRFFAERPEGSVSTLKIQRTQQEDSAVYLCASSLVGGGGYEQYFGPGTRLTVT.

The chain recombines TRBV5-1 with TRBJ1-2; 9 bases are shared with TRBD1. Germline CDR1 is SGHRS and CDR2 is YFSETQ. The CDR3 is made up of 15 amino acids. The ends lost 2 bases at V and 6 bases at J; junction bases unmatched: 8. This CDR3 reads CASSFVGTGGHGYTF. Here the CDR3 DNA reads TGCGCCAGCAGCTTCGTTGGAACAGGGGGCCATGGCTACACCTTC.

The CDR3 here is CASTTPAQGEAFF. DNA of the CDR3: TGTGCCAGCACCACACCCGCGCAGGGGGAAGCTTTCTTT. The chain couples TRBV4-2 to TRBJ1-1, with D possibly matching TRBD1 (6 bases). CDR1 is LGHNA, CDR2 YNFKEQ, per germline. The germline V and J ends were trimmed by 7 bases and 8 bases, with 17 bases remaining between them. The length of the CDR3 is 13 residues.

The chain combines TRBV3-1 (or the pseudogene TRBV3-2) with TRBJ2-2; D gene unclear. The length of the CDR3 is 13 residues. V dropped 0 bases and J dropped 10 bases, with 9 bases sitting between them. The germline gives CDR1 LGHDT, CDR2 YNNKEL (reference sequence). CDR3 sequence reads: CASSQDEPTELFF. The CDR3, as DNA: TGTGCCAGCAGCCAAGATGAACCTACGGAGCTGTTTTTT.

The chain employs TRBV6-5 and TRBJ2-5, with a weak D call TRBD2 (6 bases). Trimming took 3 bases from V and 1 from J, leaving 12 bases between them. This CDR3 comprises 15 residues. Germline-derived CDR1 and CDR2 are MNHEY and SVGAGI. CDR3 DNA: TGTGCCAGCAGTTATCTCCTGGGGGGCCAAGAGACCCAGTACTTC. It yields the protein CASSYLLGGQETQYF.

This clone was observed a single time. This rearrangement joins TRBV19 to TRBJ1-4; TRBD1 matches at 8 bases. The CDR3 is 13 amino acids. V was clipped by 8 bases and J by 7 bases; unmatched bases: 6. Germline V gives CDR1 LNHDA, CDR2 SQIVND (reference sequence). CDR3 protein: CASGQGASEKLFF. In DNA form, the CDR3 reads TGTGCCAGTGGTCAGGGGGCCTCTGAAAAACTGTTTTTT.

This chain links TRBV5-5 with TRBJ1-2; possible D gene TRBD1, 5 bases. This CDR3 has 15 residues. The V end was cut by 0 bases, the J end by 4 bases, with 13 bases between. The germline V gene encodes CDR1 SGHKS and CDR2 YYEKEE (reference sequence). The CDR3, as DNA: TGTGCCAGCAGCTTGGATGACAGTGTGAGCTATGGCTACACCTTC. Protein product: CASSLDDSVSYGYTF.

V gene TRBV5-5 combines with J gene TRBJ1-2; the D gene is possibly TRBD1 (6 bases). V was pared by 0 bases and J by 2 bases, with 14 bases between. This CDR3 region has 16 residues. CDR1 is SGHKS and CDR2 is YYEKEE in the germline V gene (reference sequence). This chain's CDR3 is CASSLGVAGANYGYTF. CDR3 bases: TGTGCCAGCAGCTTGGGGGTCGCAGGGGCCAACTATGGCTACACCTTC.

The chain recombines TRBV4-1 with TRBJ1-4; D is unclear. The V and J ends lost 5 bases and 1 base respectively, with 11 bases between them. The germline CDR1 and CDR2 sequences are MGHRA and YSYEKL. The CDR3 loop spans 15 amino acids. The CDR3 region has the DNA TGCGCCAGCAGCTCACCGACAAGAACTAATGAAAAACTGTTTTTT. It codes for CASSSPTRTNEKLFF.

The chain is built from TRBV27 and TRBJ2-2, with D possibly matching TRBD2 (6 bases). V shed 3 bases and J shed 0 bases, with 11 bases lying between them. Germline loops: CDR1 MNHEY, CDR2 SMNVEV (reference sequence). The CDR3 covers 16 residues. The CDR3, as DNA: TGTGCCAGCAGTTTTCTGGCGGGAACGAACACCGGGGAGCTGTTTTTT. Protein: CASSFLAGTNTGELFF.

The rearrangement links TRBV5-5 to TRBJ2-1; 11 bases fit TRBD1. Germline V gene lookup returns CDR1 SGHKS and CDR2 YYEKEE (reference sequence). With V trimmed by 0 bases and J by 14 bases, 4 bases remained unmatched. CDR3 length: 13 residues. CDR3 DNA: TGTGCCAGCAGCTTGGTCCCGGGACAGGGGGAGTTCTTC. This codes for CASSLVPGQGEFF.

This sequence joins TRBV7-3 and TRBJ2-2; 7 bases map to TRBD2. Germline V CDR1 and CDR2: SGHTA, FQGTGA. V lost 5 bases and J lost 3; bases outside the gene matches: 9. The CDR3 length is 16 residues. The CDR3 sequence: CASSPTRAGDTGELFF. CDR3 nucleotide sequence: TGTGCCAGCAGCCCCACGAGGGCGGGAGACACCGGGGAGCTGTTTTTT.

The J gene is TRBJ1-3, the V gene TRBV10-3; a possible D gene is TRBD1 (6 bases). CDR3 length equals 14 residues. V shed 6 bases and J shed 0 bases, with 9 bases lying between them. The germline CDR1 and CDR2 sequences are ENHRY and SYGVKD. DNA for the CDR3: TGTGCCATCAGCCTGGACAGCTCTGGAAACACCATATATTTT. It is translated as CAISLDSSGNTIYF.

The CDR3 here is CASSQGQVADTQYF. The CDR3 DNA reads as TGTGCCAGCAGCCAGGGACAGGTCGCAGATACGCAGTATTTT. This chain links TRBV3-1 (or the pseudogene TRBV3-2) with TRBJ2-3; 8 positions agree with TRBD1. Germline V gives CDR1 LGHDT, CDR2 YNNKEL (reference sequence). The ends lost 3 bases at V and 4 bases at J; junction bases unmatched: 3. This CDR3 spans 14 amino acids.

In this sample, this clone turned up once. The chain couples TRBV7-2 to TRBJ1-1; D remains unclear. The CDR3 consists of 14 residues. V gave up 2 bases and J gave up 0 bases, with 7 bases separating them. CDR1 is SGHTA, CDR2 FQGNSA, per germline. The CDR3 bases are TGTGCCAGCAGCTTAAGTGCGGTGAACACTGAAGCTTTCTTT. It codes for CASSLSAVNTEAFF.